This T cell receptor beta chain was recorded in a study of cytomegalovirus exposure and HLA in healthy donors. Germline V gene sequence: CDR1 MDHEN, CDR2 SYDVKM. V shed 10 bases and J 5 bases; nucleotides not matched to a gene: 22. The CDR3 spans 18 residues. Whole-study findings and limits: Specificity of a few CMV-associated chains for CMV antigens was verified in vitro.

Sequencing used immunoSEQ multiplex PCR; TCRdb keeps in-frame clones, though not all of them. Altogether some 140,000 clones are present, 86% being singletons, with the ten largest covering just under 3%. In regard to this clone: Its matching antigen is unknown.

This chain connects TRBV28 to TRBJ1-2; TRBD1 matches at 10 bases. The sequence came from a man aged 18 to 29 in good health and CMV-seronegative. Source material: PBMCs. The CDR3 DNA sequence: TGTGCCACCCACACCTCAACTGCCCGGGACAGGGGTGGGTATGGCTACACCTTC. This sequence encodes CATHTSTARDRGGYGYTF.